Below are 32 T cell receptor beta chains sequenced from a single sample in a study of cytomegalovirus exposure and HLA in healthy donors. PCR was performed using 60 Vbeta and 13 Jbeta primers. Data came from immunoSEQ multiplex PCR; TCRdb stores just in-frame clones and leaves some out. Here the sample spans 150,000 to 200,000 clones, roughly four fifths being singletons. The specimen sequenced was PBMCs. These receptors came from a girl aged 2 to 10 in good health and CMV-seropositive.

The CDR3 loop reads CASTVTGSSYNEQFF. CDR3 DNA: TGTGCCAGCACCGTCACAGGGAGCTCCTACAATGAGCAGTTCTTC. This chain uses TRBV7-2 with TRBJ2-1, with TRBD1 as a possible D gene (6 bases). This CDR3 contains 15 residues. V was cut by 7 bases and J by 0 bases, with 13 bases left in between. Germline lookup yields CDR1 SGHTA and CDR2 FQGNSA. The full variable domain, rest sourced from reference TRBV7-2 and TRBJ2-1, is GAGVSQSPSNKVTEKGKDVELRCDPISGHTALYWYRQSLGQGLEFLIYFQGNSAPDKSGLPSDRFSAERTGGSVSTLTIQRTQQEDSAVYLCASTVTGSSYNEQFFGPGTRLTVL.

The rearrangement links TRBV9 to TRBJ2-1; D might be TRBD2 (6 bases). Germline loops: CDR1 SGDLS, CDR2 YYNGEE. V was shortened by 2 bases and J by 6 bases, with 18 bases between the two germline ends. This CDR3 spans 16 amino acids. As DNA, the CDR3 is TGTGCCAGCAGCGTGGGGGGTCGGGCCCAGACCAATGAGCAGTTCTTC. Its protein is CASSVGGRAQTNEQFF.

This clone was seen once. This chain links TRBV5-1 with TRBJ1-4; 9 bases line up with TRBD1. Germline loops: CDR1 SGHRS, CDR2 YFSETQ. CDR3 size: 17 residues. The J segment lost 5 bases and the V segment lost 3 bases, leaving 11 bases of the junction unmatched. The CDR3 sequence: CASSWDRASPSNEKLFF. CDR3 nucleotide sequence: TGCGCCAGCAGCTGGGACAGGGCGAGCCCGTCCAATGAAAAACTGTTTTTT. The full variable domain, rest sourced from reference TRBV5-1 and TRBJ1-4, is KAGVTQTPRYLIKTRGQQVTLSCSPISGHRSVSWYQQTPGQGLQFLFEYFSETQRNKGNFPGRFSGRQFSNSRSEMNVSTLELGDSALYLCASSWDRASPSNEKLFFGSGTQLSVL.

This sequence joins TRBV6-1 and TRBJ2-1, with 12 bases aligning to TRBD2. V was clipped by 4 bases and J by 10 bases; unmatched bases: 17. This CDR3 is built from 18 residues. Germline V CDR1 and CDR2: MNHNS, SASEGT. DNA of the CDR3: TGTGCCAGCAGTGGGGCACTGCTAGCGGGAGGGCCCCGACACGAGCAGTTCTTC. It is translated as CASSGALLAGGPRHEQFF.

The gene calls are TRBV5-1 and TRBJ2-7; 7 bases are a match to TRBD2. This CDR3 region has 15 residues. Germline V lookup: CDR1 SGHRS, CDR2 YFSETQ. The V and J ends lost 0 bases and 5 bases, in that order; junction bases with no gene match: 8. The CDR3 protein is CASSLGGLELDEQYF. CDR3 sequence (DNA): TGCGCCAGCAGCTTGGGTGGACTAGAATTGGACGAGCAGTACTTC.

The count of this clone is one. The rearrangement links TRBV7-3 to TRBJ2-1; 7 bases align to TRBD2. The CDR3 has 16 residues. Germline loops: CDR1 SGHTA, CDR2 FQGTGA. After removal of 5 bases from V and 2 bases from J, the junction contained 9 bases not matched to a gene. The CDR3 bases are TGTGCCAGCAGCCTCAATAGCGGGCGGACCTACAATGAGCAGTTCTTC. Its protein is CASSLNSGRTYNEQFF.

This clone has a handful of counts. The CDR3 region is CASSRVGDRGRNTEAFF. The CDR3 DNA reads TGTGCCAGCAGTCGAGTAGGGGACAGGGGAAGGAACACTGAAGCTTTCTTT. V is TRBV7-9 and J is TRBJ1-1; 10 bases fit TRBD1. The germline V gene encodes CDR1 SEHNR and CDR2 FQNEAQ (reference sequence). The CDR3 has 17 amino acids. V shed 6 bases and J 1 base; nucleotides not matched to a gene: 11.

The chain uses TRBV19 and TRBJ1-2; tentatively, D is TRBD1 (6 bases). V was trimmed by 1 base and J by 5 bases, leaving 8 bases between them. The germline gives CDR1 LNHDA, CDR2 SQIVND (reference sequence). The CDR3 spans 13 residues. The DNA of the CDR3 is TGTGCCAGTAGTATAGCCCAGGGGTATGGCTACACCTTC. It specifies CASSIAQGYGYTF.

Comments on this clone: One junction end disagrees with the germline gene, perhaps due to a read error. The chain recombines TRBV20-1 with TRBJ2-5; the match to TRBD2 covers 8 bases. Per the germline V gene, CDR1 is DFQATT and CDR2 is SNEGSKA (reference sequence). The CDR3 covers 10 residues. CDR3 bases: TGCAGCACACTAGCGGCCTCTCCTGACTTC. Its protein product is CSTLAASPDF.

The rearrangement joins TRBV5-5 to TRBJ2-1; a weak D match, TRBD2 (5 bases). Trimming left V 4 bases short and J 5 bases short, with 10 bases between. This CDR3 comprises 13 residues. The germline CDR1 and CDR2 sequences are SGHKS and YYEKEE (reference sequence). CDR3 DNA sequence: TGTGCCAGCAGCAGCGGACGAAACAATGAGCAGTTCTTC. Translation: CASSSGRNNEQFF.

The gene calls are TRBV30 and TRBJ2-5; 15 bases map to TRBD2. J was trimmed by 5 bases and V by 1 base; bases with no gene match: 11. Germline V gene lookup returns CDR1 GTSNPN and CDR2 SVGIG (reference sequence). This CDR3 is 18 amino acids long. CDR3 protein: CAWSGIGTSGRISETQYF. The CDR3 DNA sequence: TGTGCCTGGAGTGGAATTGGGACTAGCGGGAGGATCAGTGAGACCCAGTACTTC.

The rearrangement joins TRBV29-1 to TRBJ2-7; 7 nucleotides match TRBD2. Trimming removed 6 bases from V and 7 bases from J; junction bases left unmatched: 9. This CDR3 has 12 amino acids. From germline, CDR1 is SQVTM and CDR2 ANQGSEA. DNA of the CDR3: TGCAGCGTGAGTGTTTCAGCGGGAGAGCAGTACTTC. This translates into CSVSVSAGEQYF.

This clone was detected only a few times. The chain couples TRBV4-1 to TRBJ1-2; D uncertain. The CDR3 runs to 13 residues. Germline CDR1 MGHRA, CDR2 YSYEKL. The V gene lost 2 bases and the J gene lost 6 bases, with 10 bases spanning the gap. The CDR3 region is CASSQSSGNGYTF. The DNA of the CDR3 is TGCGCCAGCAGCCAAAGCTCCGGGAATGGCTACACCTTC.

The chain's CDR3 is CASRIQKPYGYTF. The CDR3 nucleotides are TGTGCCAGCAGGATACAGAAACCTTATGGCTACACCTTC. The V gene is TRBV6-1, the J gene TRBJ1-2; D is uncertain. Germline V gene lookup returns CDR1 MNHNS and CDR2 SASEGT. V was trimmed by 6 bases and J by 5 bases, leaving 13 bases between them. The CDR3 has 13 amino acids.

The chain links TRBV4-1 to TRBJ1-5, with 7 bases matching TRBD1. From germline, CDR1 is MGHRA and CDR2 YSYEKL. The CDR3 loop spans 17 amino acids. Losses at the gene ends were 4 bases for V and 0 bases for J; bases not matched to a gene: 9. The CDR3 DNA reads TGCGCCAGCAGCCCATTCCCCGGGACAGCTAGCAATCAGCCCCAGCATTTT. Protein product: CASSPFPGTASNQPQHF.

The rearrangement links TRBV6-4 to TRBJ2-3, with 10 bases aligning to TRBD2. The trim removed 6 bases at V and 1 base at J, leaving 7 bases unmatched. CDR3 length: 16 amino acids. Germline CDR1 is MRHNA and CDR2 is SNTAGT. The CDR3 nucleotides read TGTGCCAGCAGCCGGGATGGGACTAGCGGCACAGATACGCAGTATTTT. This codes for CASSRDGTSGTDTQYF.

The chain employs TRBV5-4 and TRBJ2-2; D possibly corresponds to TRBD1 (6 bases). Trimming pared 4 bases from V and 1 base from J, leaving 14 bases between. Germline CDR1 and CDR2: SGHNT and YYREEE (reference sequence). The CDR3 has 16 amino acids. This chain's CDR3 is CASSPKQGQNTGELFF. CDR3 in DNA: TGTGCCAGCAGCCCTAAACAGGGCCAGAACACCGGGGAGCTGTTTTTT.

The chain carries TRBV11-2 and TRBJ1-4; D unclear. Germline V gene lookup returns CDR1 SGHAT and CDR2 FQNNGV. With 6 bases removed from V and 11 bases from J, the gap between germline ends came to 13 bases. The CDR3 loop spans 12 amino acids. In nucleotides, the CDR3 is TGTGCCAGCAGTTTATTAAGGGAGAAACTGTTTTTT. Protein product: CASSLLREKLFF. Drawing the rest from reference TRBV11-2 and TRBJ1-4, the complete variable domain is EAGVAQSPRYKIIEKRQSVAFWCNPISGHATLYWYQQILGQGPKLLIQFQNNGVVDDSQLPKDRFSAERLKGVDSTLKIQPAKLEDSAVYLCASSLLREKLFFGSGTQLSVL.

The V gene is TRBV4-1, the J gene TRBJ2-2; TRBD2 aligns across 15 bases. The germline V gene has CDR1 MGHRA and CDR2 YSYEKL. Trimming removed 4 bases from V and 6 bases from J; junction bases left unmatched: 9. CDR3 length equals 18 residues. The CDR3 DNA reads TGCGCCAGCAGCCGGACTGGACTAGCGGGAGGGCCCGCCGGGGAGCTGTTTTTT. It codes for CASSRTGLAGGPAGELFF.

The J gene is TRBJ2-1, the V gene TRBV25-1; 10 positions match TRBD2. The CDR3 totals 17 residues. V dropped 6 bases and J dropped 0; count of bases not matched to a gene: 8. CDR1 is MGHDK and CDR2 is SYGVNS in the germline V gene. This CDR3 is CASRPGLAISSYNEQFF. In nucleotides, the CDR3 is TGTGCCAGCAGGCCGGGACTAGCGATAAGCTCCTACAATGAGCAGTTCTTC. Full variable domain (outside the CDR3, taken from reference TRBV25-1 and TRBJ2-1): EADIYQTPRYLVIGTGKKITLECSQTMGHDKMYWYQQDPGMELHLIHYSYGVNSTEKGDLSSESTVSRIRTEHFPLTLESARPSHTSQYLCASRPGLAISSYNEQFFGPGTRLTVL.

V gene TRBV30 combines with J gene TRBJ1-3; D is possibly TRBD1 (5 bases). The V end lost 2 bases, the J end lost 0 bases, and 11 bases lay between the germline ends. CDR1 and CDR2 (germline): GTSNPN, SVGIG (reference sequence). The CDR3 has 15 residues. The DNA of the CDR3 is TGTGCCTGGAGTCAAGGGGTTTTCTCTGGAAACACCATATATTTT. Translated: CAWSQGVFSGNTIYF.

The chain is built from TRBV6-1 and TRBJ1-3; D perhaps matches TRBD1 (6 bases). The CDR3 sequence is 19 residues long. Germline V gene lookup returns CDR1 MNHNS and CDR2 SASEGT. V was shortened by 3 bases and J by 0 bases, with 21 bases between the two germline ends. The CDR3 region is CASSERNRAKGDSGNTIYF. CDR3 DNA: TGTGCCAGCAGTGAGCGTAACAGGGCCAAGGGGGACTCTGGAAACACCATATATTTT.

Of note for this clone: The junction shows a germline mismatch at one end, possibly a read error. The chain combines TRBV6-1 with TRBJ2-7; 8 bases fit TRBD2. The CDR3 consists of 14 residues. Per germline, CDR1 MNHNS and CDR2 SASEGT. The CDR3 DNA reads TGTGCCAGCAATGAAGGGACTAGGGCCTACGAGCAGTACTTC. Its protein is CASNEGTRAYEQYF.

The chain couples TRBV10-3 to TRBJ1-1; 8 nucleotides align to TRBD1. The V gene's germline CDR1 is ENHRY and CDR2 SYGVKD. The CDR3 totals 14 residues. V trimming: 7 bases; J trimming: 8 bases; junction bases outside the gene matches: 12. The CDR3 reads CAIKQGVLPREAFF. The CDR3 nucleotides read TGTGCCATCAAACAGGGGGTCCTCCCTAGGGAAGCTTTCTTT.

V is TRBV11-2 and J is TRBJ1-5; 7 nucleotides agree with TRBD1. J gave up 4 bases and V 5 bases, and 5 bases lay outside the gene matches. From germline, CDR1 is SGHAT and CDR2 FQNNGV. CDR3 length: 14 residues. CDR3 DNA: TGTGCCAGCAGCGAGGGGGCCTTAAATCAGCCCCAGCATTTT. Its protein product is CASSEGALNQPQHF.

The chain employs TRBV6-5 and TRBJ1-1; D unclear. V was shortened by 5 bases and J by 2 bases, with 12 bases between the two germline ends. The CDR3 length is 14 residues. CDR1 is MNHEY, CDR2 SVGAGI, per germline. DNA for the CDR3: TGTGCCAGCAGTCCTAGAACGGGAAACACTGAAGCTTTCTTT. Amino acids: CASSPRTGNTEAFF.

The J gene is TRBJ2-3, the V gene TRBV5-4; 8 nucleotides agree with TRBD2. The junction had 4 bases not matched to a gene; V was cut back by 0 bases and J by 4 bases. The germline gives CDR1 SGHNT, CDR2 YYREEE (reference sequence). The CDR3 has 15 amino acids. In DNA form, the CDR3 reads TGTGCCAGCAGCTTGGGGAGCGGGAGCTCAGATACGCAGTATTTT. Translated: CASSLGSGSSDTQYF.

This clone was detected a few times. V is TRBV6-5 and J is TRBJ2-1; D may be TRBD2 (5 bases). The germline V gene has CDR1 MNHEY and CDR2 SVGAGI. Trimming took off 7 bases at V and 4 bases at J, with 17 bases between the two ends. The CDR3 covers 15 residues. The CDR3 reads CASILPGSGYNEQFF. CDR3 coding DNA: TGTGCCAGCATCCTACCCGGCTCGGGGTACAATGAGCAGTTCTTC.

CDR3 DNA sequence: TGTGCCAGCAGCTCCCGGACTACCACCTACGAGCAGTACTTC. It codes for CASSSRTTTYEQYF. V is TRBV11-2 and J is TRBJ2-7, with D possibly TRBD2 on 6 matching bases. The CDR3 is made up of 14 amino acids. Trimming stripped 4 bases from V and 2 bases from J, with 12 bases between. Germline assignment: CDR1 SGHAT and CDR2 FQNNGV.

This clone has just one count. J is TRBJ2-2 and V is TRBV9; possibly TRBD2 for D (6 bases). This CDR3 region has 15 residues. Germline-derived CDR1 and CDR2 are SGDLS and YYNGEE. Trimming left V 3 bases short and J 0 bases short, with 9 bases between. The CDR3 DNA reads TGTGCCAGCAGCGAGGGGACTCCGAACACCGGGGAGCTGTTTTTT. Translation gives CASSEGTPNTGELFF.

The chain has TRBV28 and TRBJ2-1, with 9 nucleotides matching TRBD2. Germline-derived CDR1 and CDR2 are MDHEN and SYDVKM. The CDR3 consists of 17 residues. V shed 4 bases and J 2 bases; nucleotides not matched to a gene: 9. DNA of the CDR3: TGTGCCAGCAGTTCCTATGTGACTAGCGGAGCCTACAATGAGCAGTTCTTC. Amino acid sequence: CASSSYVTSGAYNEQFF.

This chain joins TRBV28 and TRBJ2-6; D is possibly TRBD2 (7 bases). Per germline, CDR1 MDHEN and CDR2 SYDVKM. The length of the CDR3 is 17 residues. Trimming shortened V by 3 bases and J by 1 base, and 13 bases separated the two germline ends. Here the CDR3 DNA reads TGTGCCAGCAGTTTGGGAGGGGGGCCTTCTGGGGCCAACGTCCTGACTTTC. Amino acids: CASSLGGGPSGANVLTF.